The present entry profiles one T cell receptor beta chain with its context. Its target is unknown. This sample stems from a study of T cell repertoires in cytomegalovirus infection. Findings and caveats of the study: Identification of carriers of CMV plus the relevant HLA was performed using cumulative public TCR beta family frequency.

One entry per CDR3 protein results from TCRdb running MiXCR on the reads. The sample includes approximately 700,000 distinct CDR3 sequences, less than 40% of them seen just once. The CDR3 extends over 12 amino acids. Deletions cut 8 bases from V and 8 bases from J, with 15 bases between. The germline CDR1 and CDR2 sequences are MDHEN and SYDVKM. The sample taken for sequencing was PBMCs. This chain joins TRBV28 and TRBJ1-2, with D possibly matching TRBD1 (5 bases). This clonotype was obtained from a human donor in good health (CMV status not recorded). Some clones in this sample may be carry-over from other donors' samples. The CDR3 here is CASHIRGGGYTF. The CDR3 DNA sequence: TGTGCCAGCCATATTCGGGGCGGCGGCTACACCTTC.